The T cell receptor beta chain under discussion was sequenced for a study of lymphopenia after photon versus proton radiotherapy. Study-level results: Post-nadir diversity loss with photons came from oligoclonal expansion, particularly CD8+ Temra cells.

Libraries were prepared by immunoSEQ multiplex PCR; TCRdb keeps only in-frame clonotypes and omits some of them. This sample has tens of thousands of clones; 85% occur once, and the top ten carry over 15%. CDR1 is SGHRS and CDR2 is YFSETQ in the germline V gene. The CDR3 is made up of 12 amino acids. Trimming took 3 bases from V and 8 from J; bases not matched to a gene: 5. Note on this clone: Its antigen is undetermined.

This receptor was taken from a man in his 60s with pancreatic cancer. The chain is built from TRBV5-1 and TRBJ2-7, with 7 nucleotides matching TRBD1. Sequences were derived from peripheral blood, sampled from a patient treated with photon-based radiotherapy. The CDR3 sequence: CASSSDRLQQYF. CDR3 DNA: TGCGCCAGCAGCTCGGACAGGTTGCAGCAGTACTTC. Using reference TRBV5-1 and TRBJ2-7 for the parts outside the CDR3, the full variable domain is KAGVTQTPRYLIKTRGQQVTLSCSPISGHRSVSWYQQTPGQGLQFLFEYFSETQRNKGNFPGRFSGRQFSNSRSEMNVSTLELGDSALYLCASSSDRLQQYFGPGTRLTVT.